These 5 T cell receptor beta chains were all obtained from the same sample, sequenced in a study of cytomegalovirus exposure and HLA in healthy donors. Primers included in the PCR were 60 Vbeta and 13 Jbeta primers. The data were produced by immunoSEQ multiplex PCR, yet TCRdb's version contains in-frame clones alone and is incomplete. In the table there are more than 150,000 clones, around 80% of which are singletons. Material: PBMCs. These receptors were collected from a woman younger than 45 in good health and CMV-seronegative.

The gene calls are TRBV7-3 and TRBJ1-1; D gene ambiguous. The CDR3 extends over 14 amino acids. Trimming removed 3 bases at V and 4 bases at J, with 12 bases between. CDR1 is SGHTA, CDR2 FQGTGA, per germline. The CDR3 DNA follows: TGTGCCAGCAGCTTTAGTGGTGGTAGCACTGAAGCTTTCTTT. Its protein product is CASSFSGGSTEAFF.

The rearrangement links TRBV7-2 to TRBJ2-1; 11 bases are a match to TRBD1. Germline CDR1 reads SGHTA; CDR2 reads FQGNSA. The CDR3 consists of 14 residues. The ends lost 4 bases at V and 8 bases at J; junction bases unmatched: 4. CDR3 sequence (DNA): TGTGCCAGCAGCTCGGGGACAGGGGGGTATGAGCAGTTCTTC. Translation gives CASSSGTGGYEQFF.

The chain employs TRBV2 and TRBJ1-1; D unresolved. CDR1 and CDR2 from the germline V gene are SNHLY and FYNNEI. Trimming shortened V by 4 bases and J by 0 bases, and 6 bases separated the two germline ends. CDR3 length: 13 residues. This CDR3 is CASSGRLNTEAFF. In nucleotides, the CDR3 is TGTGCCAGCAGTGGGCGGTTGAACACTGAAGCTTTCTTT.

This chain uses TRBV19 with TRBJ2-7; D remains unclear. With 4 bases removed from V and 3 bases from J, the gap between germline ends came to 16 bases. Germline V gives CDR1 LNHDA, CDR2 SQIVND (reference sequence). The CDR3 loop spans 15 amino acids. The CDR3: CASSKAPVELYEQYF. The CDR3 DNA is TGTGCCAGTAGTAAGGCCCCAGTGGAGCTCTACGAGCAGTACTTC.

The V call is TRBV5-1, the J call TRBJ2-1; 8 positions match TRBD1. V shed 7 bases and J 9 bases; nucleotides not matched to a gene: 15. CDR1 SGHRS and CDR2 YFSETQ come from the germline V gene. The CDR3 is 15 amino acids. CDR3 sequence: CASGPTGGRDSEQFF. CDR3 in DNA: TGCGCCAGCGGTCCTACAGGGGGTAGGGATAGTGAGCAGTTCTTC.